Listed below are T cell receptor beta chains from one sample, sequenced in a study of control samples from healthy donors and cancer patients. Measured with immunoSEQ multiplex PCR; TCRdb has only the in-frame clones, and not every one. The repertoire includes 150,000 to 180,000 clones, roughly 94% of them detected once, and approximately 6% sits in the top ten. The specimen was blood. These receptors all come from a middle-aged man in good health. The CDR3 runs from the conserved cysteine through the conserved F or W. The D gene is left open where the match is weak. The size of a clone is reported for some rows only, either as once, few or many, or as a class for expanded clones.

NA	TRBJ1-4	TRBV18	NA	CASSPRDTKNEKLFF	TGTGCCAGCTCACCACGCGACACAAAAAATGAAAAACTGTTTTTT
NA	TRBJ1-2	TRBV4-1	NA	CASSQDPPFPNYGYTF	TGCGCCAGCAGCCAAGATCCCCCATTTCCTAACTATGGCTACACCTTC
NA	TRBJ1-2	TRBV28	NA	CASSLGAGGYTF	TGTGCCAGCAGTTTGGGGGCAGGGGGCTACACCTTC
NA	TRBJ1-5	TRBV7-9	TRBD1	CASSRTGDEDQPQHF	TGTGCCAGCAGCCGGACAGGGGATGAAGATCAGCCCCAGCATTTT
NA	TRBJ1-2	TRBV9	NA	CASSVDISANYGYTF	TGTGCCAGCAGCGTAGATATATCAGCTAACTATGGCTACACCTTC
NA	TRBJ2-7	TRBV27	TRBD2	CASNSGGRAYEQYF	TGTGCCAGCAACAGCGGGGGGCGAGCCTACGAGCAGTACTTC
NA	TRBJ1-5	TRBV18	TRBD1	CASSPDRGLQPQHF	TGTGCCAGCTCACCTGACAGGGGGCTTCAGCCCCAGCATTTT
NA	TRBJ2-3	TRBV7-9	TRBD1	CASSSRGRPDTQYF	TGTGCCAGCAGCTCCAGGGGGCGCCCAGATACGCAGTATTTT
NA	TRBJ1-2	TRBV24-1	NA	CATGGANGYTF	TGTGCCACCGGGGGGGCAAATGGCTACACCTTC
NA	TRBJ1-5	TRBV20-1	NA	CSASEENQPQHF	TGCAGTGCTAGTGAGGAGAATCAGCCCCAGCATTTT
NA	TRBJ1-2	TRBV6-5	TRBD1	CASSYSIGGDNYGYTF	TGTGCCAGCAGTTACTCGATAGGGGGCGATAACTATGGCTACACCTTC
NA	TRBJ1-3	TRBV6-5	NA	CASSYRSGNTIYF	TGTGCCAGCAGTTACCGCTCTGGAAACACCATATATTTT
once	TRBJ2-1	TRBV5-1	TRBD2	CASSLGPLAGGPDEQFF	TGCGCCAGCAGCTTGGGCCCTCTAGCGGGGGGGCCGGATGAGCAGTTCTTC
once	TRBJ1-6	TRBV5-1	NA	CASSLEGWNSPLHF	TGCGCCAGCAGCTTGGAGGGGTGGAATTCACCCCTCCACTTT
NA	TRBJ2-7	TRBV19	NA	CAHDRPGRGYEQYF	TGTGCTCACGATCGTCCAGGCAGGGGCTACGAGCAGTACTTC
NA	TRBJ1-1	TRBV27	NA	CASSLSRGTEAFF	TGTGCCAGCAGTCTATCCCGAGGGACTGAAGCTTTCTTT
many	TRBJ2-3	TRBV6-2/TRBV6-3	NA	CASSAGTPTDTQYF	TGTGCCAGCAGTGCCGGGACCCCAACAGATACGCAGTATTTT
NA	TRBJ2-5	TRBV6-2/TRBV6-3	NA	CASSIRRGPGKEYF	TGTGCCAGCAGTATCCGGCGGGGCCCGGGCAAGGAGTACTTC
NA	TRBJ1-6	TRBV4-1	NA	CASSQEGLALNSPLHF	TGCGCCAGCAGCCAAGAAGGTCTGGCTCTTAATTCACCCCTCCACTTT
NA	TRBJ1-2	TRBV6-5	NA	CASSYSSRYGYTF	TGTGCCAGCAGTTACTCGAGTCGTTATGGCTACACCTTC
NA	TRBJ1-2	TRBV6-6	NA	CASRIQSNYGYTF	TGTGCCAGCAGGATACAGTCTAACTATGGCTACACCTTC
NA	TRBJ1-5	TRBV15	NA	CATSRWDQPQHF	TGTGCCACCAGCAGATGGGATCAGCCCCAGCATTTT
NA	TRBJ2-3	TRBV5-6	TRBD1	CASSLRGRPTDTQYF	TGTGCCAGCAGCTTGAGGGGGCGCCCAACAGATACGCAGTATTTT
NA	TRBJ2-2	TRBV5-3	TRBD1	CARSVGQGINTGELFF	TGTGCCAGAAGCGTGGGACAGGGGATAAACACCGGGGAGCTGTTTTTT
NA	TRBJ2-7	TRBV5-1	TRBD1	CASTGQGYEQYF	TGCGCCAGCACTGGACAGGGTTACGAGCAGTACTTC
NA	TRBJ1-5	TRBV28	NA	CASSSLRDSNQPQHF	TGTGCCAGCAGTTCCCTAAGGGATAGCAATCAGCCCCAGCATTTT
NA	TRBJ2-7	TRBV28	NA	CASSLQGRPYEQYF	TGTGCCAGCAGTTTACAGGGGAGGCCCTACGAGCAGTACTTC
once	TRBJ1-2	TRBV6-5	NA	CASRAGHSYGYTF	TGTGCCAGCAGGGCGGGACACTCCTATGGCTACACCTTC
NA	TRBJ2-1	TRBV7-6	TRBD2	CASSPTTSGGRNEQFF	TGTGCCAGCAGCCCTACAACTAGCGGGGGTAGGAATGAGCAGTTCTTC
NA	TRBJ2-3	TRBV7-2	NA	CASVLGGFSDTQYF	TGTGCCAGCGTACTAGGGGGGTTTTCAGATACGCAGTATTTT